This T cell receptor (beta chain) was captured in a study of cytomegalovirus exposure and HLA in healthy donors. Study information: Around 80 million unique TCR sequences came from HLA-typed donors in an early release.

Whole-study findings and limits: Reportedly, fewer N-insertions than the approximately 650-donor mean appeared in an Asian-associated ancestry cluster in a later analysis.

A note on this clone: The antigen is not known.

Both 60 Vbeta primers and 13 Jbeta primers went into the PCR. Using immunoSEQ multiplex PCR, the repertoire was profiled, and TCRdb retains in-frame clones only, with some absent. The data hold 150,000 to 200,000 clones, with around 72% observed a single time. The V segment lost 0 bases and the J segment 4 bases; nucleotides outside the gene matches: 2. Germline lookup yields CDR1 LGHNA and CDR2 YNFKEQ. The CDR3 is made up of 16 amino acids. Sequencing input: PBMCs. This TCR was recovered from a female donor in good health and CMV-seronegative. V gene TRBV4-2 combines with J gene TRBJ2-1; TRBD2 agrees at 11 bases. DNA for the CDR3: TGTGCCAGCAGCCAAGAGTCTAGCGGGGGGTACAATGAGCAGTTCTTC. This codes for CASSQESSGGYNEQFF.